These 31 T cell receptor beta chains were sequenced from one sample in a study of T cells in Graves' hyperthyroidism and ophthalmopathy. Amplification yielded TCR beta CDR3 regions, with RNA transcripts as the source. The TCR CDR3 first-round RT-PCR relied on the HTBI primer set. From the multiplex PCR reads, TCRdb called clonotypes with MiXCR, one entry per CDR3 protein. Among fewer than 750,000 distinct CDR3 sequences, roughly 46% were seen once, and the ten largest hold about 8.3%. The sample comprised peripheral blood or thyroid tissue (not recorded which). The receptors originated from a woman younger than 30 with Graves' hyperthyroidism.

For this clonotype: The junction departs from germline at one end; a sequencing error may be responsible. This chain connects TRBV25-1 to TRBJ2-7; D not resolved. The CDR3 is 14 residues long. CDR1 and CDR2 (germline): MGHDK, SYGVNS. DNA for the CDR3: TGTGCCACCAGTATGGGGTTTTATCCGGATGAGCAGTACTTC. Protein product: CATSMGFYPDEQYF.

The chain combines TRBV29-1 with TRBJ2-7; possible D gene TRBD2, 5 bases. Germline-derived CDR1 and CDR2 are SQVTM and ANQGSEA. This CDR3 is 14 amino acids long. Trimming removed 4 bases at V and 5 bases at J, with 18 bases between. CDR3 residues: CSVASSDSRDEQYF. CDR3 nucleotides: TGCAGCGTTGCCAGCAGTGATTCGAGGGACGAGCAGTACTTC.

The chain is built from TRBV12-3 or TRBV12-4 and TRBJ1-6; D not certain. The V end lost 4 bases, the J end lost 10 bases, and 8 bases lay between the germline ends. The CDR3 totals 12 residues. The CDR3 reads CASSSIRSPLHF. The CDR3 DNA sequence: TGTGCCAGCAGTTCCATCAGATCACCCCTCCACTTT.

This clonotype occurred a few times. This sequence joins TRBV7-2 and TRBJ2-3, with D perhaps given as TRBD1 or TRBD2 (5 bases each). The CDR3 has 14 residues. Germline V gene sequence: CDR1 SGHTA, CDR2 FQGNSA. V lost 4 bases, J lost 2 bases, and 10 bases lay in between. The CDR3 DNA sequence: TGTGCCAGCAGCTCGGACGGGACCACAGATACGCAGTATTTT. As protein: CASSSDGTTDTQYF. The whole variable domain, filled in from reference TRBV7-2 and TRBJ2-3, reads GAGVSQSPSNKVTEKGKDVELRCDPISGHTALYWYRQSLGQGLEFLIYFQGNSAPDKSGLPSDRFSAERTGGSVSTLTIQRTQQEDSAVYLCASSSDGTTDTQYFGPGTRLTVL.

The J gene is TRBJ1-6, the V gene TRBV18; D is unclear. Germline CDR1 reads KGHSH; CDR2 reads LQKENI. The CDR3 length is 15 residues. Trimming left V 3 bases short and J 8 bases short, with 14 bases between. The CDR3 spells CASSPREVLYSPLHF. Here the CDR3 DNA reads TGTGCCAGCTCACCCCGGGAGGTCCTGTATTCACCCCTCCACTTT.

This clonotype came up a few times. With a much larger clone just one base away, this may be a read error. The genes are TRBV19 and TRBJ2-7; D perhaps matches TRBD1 (5 bases). The CDR3 contains 15 residues. Germline V gives CDR1 LNHDA, CDR2 SQIVND (reference sequence). CDR3 amino acids: CASSRKGPSSCEQYF. The CDR3 nucleotides read TGTGCCAGTAGTAGAAAGGGGCCCAGCTCCTGCGAGCAGTACTTC.

This clonotype is a singleton in its sample. This chain joins TRBV29-1 and TRBJ1-5; D perhaps matches TRBD1 (5 bases). V was cut by 5 bases and J by 6 bases, with 11 bases left in between. This CDR3 comprises 12 residues. CDR1 is SQVTM, CDR2 ANQGSEA, per germline. This CDR3 is CSVWGGSQPQHF. DNA of the CDR3: TGCAGCGTTTGGGGGGGATCTCAGCCCCAGCATTTT.

The chain joins TRBV20-1 to TRBJ1-5; D is uncertain. The CDR3 runs 11 residues. CDR1 is DFQATT, CDR2 SNEGSKA, per germline (reference sequence). V was clipped by 4 bases and J by 11 bases, with 12 bases between them. Written as DNA, the CDR3 is TGCAGTGCTAAGGACGGGCAGGCCCAGCATTTT. This gives the protein CSAKDGQAQHF.

This clonotype was counted ten times or more. The chain combines TRBV6-6 with TRBJ1-4; 7 positions agree with TRBD1. This CDR3 comprises 14 residues. V was pared by 0 bases and J by 5 bases, with 0 bases of the junction left unmatched. Germline V gene sequence: CDR1 MNHNY, CDR2 SVGAGI (reference sequence). CDR3 sequence reads: CASSYSDRNEKLFF. The CDR3 nucleotides read TGTGCCAGCAGTTACTCGGACAGGAATGAAAAACTGTTTTTT.

The J gene is TRBJ2-7, the V gene TRBV7-6, with 7 bases matching TRBD1. The CDR3 is 11 residues long. Germline CDR1 is SGHVS and CDR2 is FNYEAQ. V shed 8 bases and J 5 bases; nucleotides not matched to a gene: 3. The CDR3 sequence: CASGQDHEQYF. The CDR3 nucleotides are TGTGCCAGCGGACAGGACCACGAGCAGTACTTC.

This clonotype was observed at least ten times. V usage is TRBV4-1 and J usage is TRBJ1-4; D is uncertain. Trimming pared 1 base from V and 6 bases from J, leaving 9 bases between. The CDR3 is made up of 14 amino acids. CDR1 is MGHRA, CDR2 YSYEKL, per germline. The CDR3 DNA reads TGCGCCAGCAGCCAAGCTTCGAGGGATGAAAAACTGTTTTTT. It specifies CASSQASRDEKLFF.

This rearrangement joins TRBV2 to TRBJ1-3; D is perhaps TRBD1 (6 bases). The CDR3 totals 13 residues. CDR1 is SNHLY, CDR2 FYNNEI, per germline. V was shortened by 6 bases and J by 9 bases, with 15 bases between the two germline ends. As DNA, the CDR3 is TGTGCCAGCAGACCTCTCAGGGGTGGCACCATATATTTT. Residues: CASRPLRGGTIYF.

The chain is built from TRBV7-6 and TRBJ2-3; 7 bases line up with TRBD2. This CDR3 is built from 14 residues. Germline values: CDR1 SGHVS, CDR2 FNYEAQ. With V trimmed by 5 bases and J by 2 bases, 4 bases remained unmatched. This chain's CDR3 is CASSQSGVTDTQYF. The CDR3 nucleotides read TGTGCCAGCAGCCAAAGCGGGGTCACAGATACGCAGTATTTT.

This clonotype was detected many times. V and J are TRBV6-5 and TRBJ2-7, with D tentatively TRBD2 (5 bases). This CDR3 contains 14 residues. CDR1 MNHEY and CDR2 SVGAGI come from the germline V gene. V gave up 0 bases and J gave up 4 bases, with 10 bases separating them. The CDR3 nucleotides are TGTGCCAGCAGTTACTCCCCGGGGAGTTACGAGCAGTACTTC. This encodes CASSYSPGSYEQYF.

The V call is TRBV7-2, the J call TRBJ1-2; 7 bases align to TRBD1. This CDR3 contains 13 residues. The V gene end was trimmed by 8 bases and the J gene end by 4 bases; junction bases not matched to a gene: 7. Germline CDR1 and CDR2: SGHTA and FQGNSA. The CDR3 nucleotides are TGTGCCAGCCGGACAGGTATTTCCTATGGCTACACCTTC. It codes for CASRTGISYGYTF.

This chain links TRBV6-2 or TRBV6-3 with TRBJ2-7; D is tentatively TRBD1 or TRBD2 (5 bases each). Germline assignment: CDR1 MNHEY and CDR2 SVGEGT. V lost 8 bases and J 5 bases, leaving 16 bases between the germline ends. There are 13 residues in the CDR3. CDR3 in amino acids: CASAPLGGDEQYF. The CDR3 DNA follows: TGTGCCAGCGCCCCCCTTGGGGGAGACGAGCAGTACTTC.

In this sample, this clonotype turned up many times. J is TRBJ1-2 and V is TRBV4-3; TRBD1 matches at 7 bases. This CDR3 comprises 13 residues. After removal of 2 bases from V and 6 bases from J, the junction contained 3 bases not matched to a gene. Germline V gives CDR1 LGHNA, CDR2 YSLEER. The CDR3 region has the DNA TGCGCCAGCAGCCAACGAACAGGGGATGGCTACACCTTC. This sequence encodes CASSQRTGDGYTF.

The DNA of the CDR3 is TGTGCCAGCAAGCGTACCGGGACAGGATCTGAAGCTTTCTTT. Translating it yields CASKRTGTGSEAFF. V gene TRBV12-3 or TRBV12-4 combines with J gene TRBJ1-1; 8 nucleotides line up with TRBD1. The CDR3 runs 14 residues. With V trimmed by 7 bases and J by 6 bases, 10 bases remained unmatched.

Remarks on this clonotype: A read error may produce the germline difference seen at one junction end. The chain is built from TRBV7-2 and TRBJ2-5; possibly TRBD2 for D (5 bases). The CDR3 contains 13 residues. CDR1 and CDR2 from the germline V gene are SGHTA and FQGNSA. The CDR3 DNA is TGTGCCTGCAGCTTAGGTGGGGAGGAGACCCAGTACTTC. Encoded protein: CACSLGGEETQYF.

This clonotype was detected only a few times. This CDR3 reads CASSTTKDNKQFF. CDR3 DNA sequence: TGTGCCAGCAGTACCACGAAGGACAACAAGCAGTTCTTC. The chain uses TRBV25-1 and TRBJ2-1; TRBD1 might be the D (5 bases). V was trimmed by 5 bases and J by 11 bases, leaving 16 bases between them. The germline V gene has CDR1 MGHDK and CDR2 SYGVNS. This CDR3 is 13 amino acids long.

This clonotype was picked up many times. The rearrangement links TRBV12-5 to TRBJ2-5, with D maybe TRBD1 (6 bases). Trimming cost V 1 base and J 7 bases, with 10 bases left between them. The CDR3 runs 13 residues. The germline V gene has CDR1 LGHNT and CDR2 FRNRAP. The CDR3 bases are TGTGCTAGTGGTTTGGGACAGGAAGGGACCCAGTACTTC. Translation gives CASGLGQEGTQYF.

This clonotype has at least ten counts. The V gene is TRBV24-1, the J gene TRBJ1-2; D may be TRBD1 (6 bases). The V end was cut by 10 bases, the J end by 3 bases, with 14 bases between. This CDR3 has 13 residues. The V gene's germline CDR1 is KGHDR and CDR2 SFDVKD. The CDR3 sequence: CATQGATDYGYTF. The CDR3, as DNA: TGTGCCACACAGGGAGCGACGGACTATGGCTACACCTTC.

The chain recombines TRBV7-6 with TRBJ1-1, with unresolved D. This CDR3 is built from 11 residues. CDR1 and CDR2 from the germline V gene are SGHVS and FNYEAQ. Trimming took off 10 bases at V and 4 bases at J, with 10 bases between the two ends. CDR3 in amino acids: CATTRVTEAFF. CDR3 nucleotide sequence: TGTGCCACAACTCGGGTCACTGAAGCTTTCTTT.

This chain connects TRBV29-1 to TRBJ2-7; D is undetermined. CDR1 and CDR2 from the germline V gene are SQVTM and ANQGSEA. CDR3 length equals 15 residues. The ends were cut back, 7 bases at V and 8 bases at J, with 27 bases in the middle. The DNA of the CDR3 is TGCAGCGCTCTGGCTGAGAATAGCAATCAGCCCCAGCAGTACTTC. Its protein is CSALAENSNQPQQYF.

This chain connects TRBV12-3 or TRBV12-4 to TRBJ2-5, with 11 bases lining up with TRBD2. The junction had 17 bases not matched to a gene; V was cut back by 6 bases and J by 11 bases. CDR3 length: 16 residues. In DNA, the CDR3 is TGTGCCAGCAGCGGGAGACTAGCGGGGACCACAGATACGCAGTACTTC. Translation gives CASSGRLAGTTDTQYF.

This clonotype was detected only a few times. J is TRBJ2-7 and V is TRBV20-1; D gene unclear. Germline CDR1 reads DFQATT; CDR2 reads SNEGSKA (reference sequence). V was cut by 3 bases and J by 6 bases, with 3 bases left in between. The CDR3 extends over 9 amino acids. As DNA, the CDR3 is TGCAGTGCTAGGGGCGAGCAGTACTTC. Residues: CSARGEQYF.

This clonotype was counted at least ten times. The rearrangement uses TRBV4-1 and TRBJ1-2; D might be TRBD1 (6 bases). This CDR3 is 13 amino acids long. V dropped 3 bases and J dropped 6 bases, with 11 bases sitting between them. Germline assignment: CDR1 MGHRA and CDR2 YSYEKL. The DNA of the CDR3 is TGCGCCAGCAGCCAGAGACGGACAGATGGCTACACCTTC. This codes for CASSQRRTDGYTF.

In its sample, this clonotype was seen many times. V usage is TRBV20-1 and J usage is TRBJ2-5; possible D gene TRBD1, 5 bases. The germline V gene has CDR1 DFQATT and CDR2 SNEGSKA (reference sequence). The V end was cut by 6 bases, the J end by 0 bases, with 11 bases between. This CDR3 is built from 13 residues. In nucleotides, the CDR3 is TGCAGTGCGCTAAGGGGTGACCAAGAGACCCAGTACTTC. Translation gives CSALRGDQETQYF.

This clonotype was counted a few times. The CDR3 sequence: CSASSPTTGANTGELFF. In DNA form, the CDR3 reads TGCAGTGCTTCCTCCCCGACAACAGGAGCGAACACCGGGGAGCTGTTTTTT. V is TRBV20-1 and J is TRBJ2-2, with a weak D call TRBD1 (5 bases). Trimming shortened V by 5 bases and J by 0 bases, and 19 bases separated the two germline ends. CDR3 length: 17 residues. Germline CDR1 is DFQATT and CDR2 is SNEGSKA (reference sequence).

This chain links TRBV7-2 with TRBJ1-1; tentative D call: TRBD1 (6 bases). V was cut by 5 bases and J by 4 bases, with 14 bases left in between. CDR1 and CDR2 from the germline V gene are SGHTA and FQGNSA. The length of the CDR3 is 14 residues. The CDR3 DNA follows: TGTGCCAGCAGCCATGGGGGGGCGGTCACTGAAGCTTTCTTT. Its translation: CASSHGGAVTEAFF.

The chain uses TRBV10-2 and TRBJ1-1; D remains unclear. CDR1 and CDR2 (germline): WSHSY, SAAADI. V was clipped by 4 bases and J by 7 bases, with 13 bases between them. The CDR3 sequence is 13 residues long. The CDR3 bases are TGCGCCAGCAGTGTAGCTAGACACAATGAAGCTTTCTTT. Amino acids: CASSVARHNEAFF.